A single sample gave rise to the 27 T cell receptor beta chains below, sequenced in a study. TCRdb analysed the 5' RACE reads with MiXCR anew, one entry per CDR3 protein. The sample lists 20,000 to 25,000 distinct CDR3 sequences, 30% occurring once. Material: tumor-infiltrating naive CD4+ T cells sorted from the breast tumor. The sample's subset: naive CD4+ T cells, CD4+CD45RA+CD25-. The receptors originated from a female donor with breast cancer.

The chain couples TRBV29-1 to TRBJ2-7, with TRBD2 matching over 12 bases. There are 12 residues in the CDR3. CDR1 is SQVTM, CDR2 ANQGSEA, per germline. The V segment lost 4 bases and the J segment 5 bases; nucleotides outside the gene matches: 0. The CDR3 sequence: CSVGTSGNEQYF. CDR3 coding DNA: TGCAGCGTTGGGACTAGCGGGAACGAGCAGTACTTC.

CDR3 nucleotide sequence: TGTGCCAGCAGAACGCATCCCAGGGGTGGTCCTGAAGCTTTCTTT. Encoded protein: CASRTHPRGGPEAFF. The chain employs TRBV7-8 and TRBJ1-1; a weak D match, TRBD1 (6 bases). The V gene's germline CDR1 is SGHVS and CDR2 FQNEAQ. Trimming took off 6 bases at V and 6 bases at J, with 20 bases between the two ends. The CDR3 is made up of 15 amino acids.

In regard to this clonotype: A much more abundant neighbour one base away suggests this may be a read error. This CDR3 is missing its conserved last phenylalanine or tryptophan, likely due to a read error. The V gene is TRBV6-5, the J gene TRBJ2-3; 8 nucleotides align to TRBD2. The CDR3 extends over 14 amino acids. Losses at the gene ends were 4 bases for V and 5 bases for J; bases not matched to a gene: 5. Germline V gene lookup returns CDR1 MNHEY and CDR2 SVGAGI. In DNA form, the CDR3 reads TGTGCCAGCAGTTTAGCGGGGTTCGGAGATACGCAGTATTCT. Amino acid sequence: CASSLAGFGDTQYS.

This clonotype was counted a few times. V and J are TRBV5-1 and TRBJ2-1, with 16 bases identical to TRBD2. The CDR3 loop spans 15 amino acids. The V segment lost 3 bases and the J segment 8 bases; nucleotides outside the gene matches: 2. CDR1 is SGHRS, CDR2 YFSETQ, per germline. The CDR3 is CASSWGTSGRDEQFF. The CDR3 DNA reads TGCGCCAGCAGCTGGGGGACTAGCGGGAGGGATGAGCAGTTCTTC.

With respect to this clonotype: A much bigger clone sits one base away, suggesting this may be a read error. The V call is TRBV29-1, the J call TRBJ2-1; D gene ambiguous. The CDR3 extends over 13 amino acids. The V gene's germline CDR1 is SQVTM and CDR2 ANQGSEA. For the CDR3, the DNA is TGCAGCGTTGCGACTGGCGGTAAGGATGAGCAGTCCTTC. This sequence encodes CSVATGGKDEQSF.

The chain combines TRBV20-1 with TRBJ2-7, with 10 bases aligning to TRBD2. The junction had 21 bases not matched to a gene; V was cut back by 3 bases and J by 4 bases. This CDR3 is built from 19 residues. Germline-derived CDR1 and CDR2 are DFQATT and SNEGSKA (reference sequence). The CDR3 is CSASGRPGTSVSGLYEQYF. In DNA, the CDR3 is TGCAGTGCTAGTGGTCGGCCCGGGACTAGCGTTTCCGGACTGTACGAGCAGTACTTC.

This clonotype was seen a few times. A much larger clone differs from this one at a single base, so this may be a read error. The chain uses TRBV20-1 and TRBJ1-5, with TRBD1 matching over 7 bases. The CDR3 consists of 15 residues. Germline CDR1 DFQATT, CDR2 SNEGSKA (reference sequence). Trimming cost V 0 bases and J 9 bases; bases outside gene matches: 11. The CDR3 DNA is TGCAGTGCTAGAGATTGGGGACAGAGCGCGTCGCCCCAGCATTTT. Its protein is CSARDWGQSASPQHF.

A word on this clonotype: A much larger clone lies a single base off, so this may be a read error. The V gene is TRBV4-1, the J gene TRBJ1-6, with 8 positions matching TRBD1. The germline CDR1 and CDR2 sequences are MGHRA and YSYEKL. The CDR3 spans 18 residues. The CDR3 DNA sequence: TGCGCCAGCAGCCAAATCGGAACAGGGGGTTGGTATAGTTCACCCCTCCACTTT. It yields the protein CASSQIGTGGWYSSPLHF.

This clonotype was seen many times. V usage is TRBV7-2 and J usage is TRBJ2-6, with D possibly being TRBD2 (5 bases). Trimming cost V 5 bases and J 2 bases, with 7 bases left between them. Germline lookup yields CDR1 SGHTA and CDR2 FQGNSA. This CDR3 has 14 amino acids. The CDR3 loop is CASSRGPGANVLTF. As DNA, the CDR3 is TGTGCCAGCAGCCGAGGGCCTGGGGCCAACGTCCTGACTTTC.

The rearrangement joins TRBV5-1 to TRBJ1-1; TRBD1 matches 11 bases. V gave up 7 bases and J gave up 10 bases; unmatched junction bases: 15. Germline lookup yields CDR1 SGHRS and CDR2 YFSETQ. The CDR3 loop spans 15 amino acids. CDR3 DNA sequence: TGCGCCAGCGGCTCCTCCTCGGACAGGGGGCTGCGAGCTTTCTTT. This translates into CASGSSSDRGLRAFF.

The chain uses TRBV5-1 and TRBJ2-1; D tentatively reads TRBD1 or TRBD2 (5 bases each). This CDR3 comprises 14 residues. V lost 5 bases to trimming and J lost 7 bases, with 16 bases between them. Germline V gene data show CDR1 as SGHRS and CDR2 as YFSETQ. The CDR3 is CASSGGRDVNEQFF. In DNA, the CDR3 is TGCGCCAGCAGTGGGGGTAGGGACGTTAATGAGCAGTTCTTC.

The chain combines TRBV6-1 with TRBJ1-1; D ambiguous. V gave up 6 bases and J gave up 0 bases, with 8 bases separating them. This CDR3 has 13 amino acids. Germline assignment: CDR1 MNHNS and CDR2 SASEGT. The CDR3 sequence: CASRMTVNTEAFF. The CDR3 coding sequence is TGTGCCAGCAGGATGACGGTGAACACTGAAGCTTTCTTT.

The V and J genes are TRBV5-1 and TRBJ1-6; D may be TRBD1 (5 bases). Trimming pared 0 bases from V and 10 bases from J, leaving 14 bases between. The CDR3 runs 15 residues. CDR1 and CDR2 (germline): SGHRS, YFSETQ. The CDR3 nucleotides are TGCGCCAGCAGCTTGGGGGACCTGAGGGGCTCACCCCTCCACTTT. Its translation is CASSLGDLRGSPLHF.

This clonotype was observed at least ten times. The chain employs TRBV9 and TRBJ1-1; D is possibly TRBD1 (6 bases). The germline V and J ends were trimmed by 3 bases and 5 bases, with 11 bases remaining between them. Germline-derived CDR1 and CDR2 are SGDLS and YYNGEE. The CDR3 totals 13 residues. CDR3 in DNA: TGTGCCAGCAGCGAGGGGGGGGCGACTGAAGCTTTCTTT. This translates into CASSEGGATEAFF.

The rearrangement uses TRBV20-1 and TRBJ1-6; D not resolved. The CDR3 extends over 16 amino acids. Trimming removed 0 bases at V and 0 bases at J, with 9 bases between. Germline V gives CDR1 DFQATT, CDR2 SNEGSKA (reference sequence). The CDR3 sequence: CSAREGGSSYNSPLHF. The DNA of the CDR3 is TGCAGTGCTAGAGAAGGAGGGAGCTCCTATAATTCACCCCTCCACTTT.

In its sample, this clonotype ranks as medium-sized. This rearrangement joins TRBV12-3 or TRBV12-4 to TRBJ1-1, with a possible D match to TRBD1 (5 bases). V shed 3 bases and J shed 5 bases, with 13 bases lying between them. The CDR3 is 14 residues long. In DNA, the CDR3 is TGTGCCAGCAGTTTCGGACACCCGAGGACTGAAGCTTTCTTT. Its translation: CASSFGHPRTEAFF.

The genes are TRBV19 and TRBJ1-1; a possible D gene is TRBD1 (5 bases). The length of the CDR3 is 12 residues. Looked up from germline, CDR1 is LNHDA and CDR2 is SQIVND (reference sequence). V dropped 6 bases and J dropped 9 bases, with 14 bases sitting between them. The CDR3 DNA reads as TGTGCCAGTAGACCCGGGACTGCGAAAGCTTTCTTT. Its protein product is CASRPGTAKAFF.

Details on this clonotype: This may come from a read error, since a much larger clone is one base off. The chain employs TRBV6-1 and TRBJ1-5, with a weak D call TRBD1 (5 bases). This CDR3 is 18 amino acids long. With 3 bases removed from V and 1 base from J, the gap between germline ends came to 19 bases. Germline CDR1 MNHNS, CDR2 SASEGT. CDR3 DNA: TGTGCCAGCAGTGACCTGACTGAAGGGGTAAGAAGCAATCAGCCCCAGCATTTT. Translation gives CASSDLTEGVRSNQPQHF.

The rearrangement joins TRBV7-9 to TRBJ2-7; D is uncertain. The CDR3 runs 13 residues. V was clipped by 2 bases and J by 0 bases, with 5 bases between them. The germline V gene has CDR1 SEHNR and CDR2 FQNEAQ (reference sequence). The DNA for the CDR3 is TGTGCCAGCAGCTTAAAAGCCTCCTACGAGCAGTACTTC. Amino acid sequence: CASSLKASYEQYF.

This clonotype was recorded many times. This sequence joins TRBV2 and TRBJ2-7; D possibly corresponds to TRBD1 (6 bases). The germline CDR1 and CDR2 sequences are SNHLY and FYNNEI. Trimming cost V 6 bases and J 3 bases, with 9 bases left between them. CDR3 size: 12 residues. Here the CDR3 reads CASRDRFYEQYF. CDR3 nucleotide sequence: TGTGCCAGCAGAGACAGGTTCTACGAGCAGTACTTC.

V is TRBV7-3 and J is TRBJ1-1; possible D gene TRBD1, 5 bases. This CDR3 is built from 16 residues. Germline loops: CDR1 SGHTA, CDR2 FQGTGA. The V and J ends lost 2 bases and 4 bases respectively, with 17 bases between them. The CDR3 bases are TGTGCCAGCAGCTTACAGGGAGGTTTCGTGAGCACTGAAGCTTTCTTT. It yields the protein CASSLQGGFVSTEAFF.

A note on this clonotype: Germline and junction disagree at one end, which may indicate a read error. J is TRBJ1-1 and V is TRBV7-3, with D possibly being TRBD1 (5 bases). Germline V lookup: CDR1 SGHTA, CDR2 FQGTGA. The CDR3 extends over 13 amino acids. The CDR3: CAGSTGVDTEALF. The DNA of the CDR3 is TGTGCCGGCAGCACTGGTGTGGACACTGAAGCTCTCTTT. Together with reference TRBV7-3 and TRBJ1-1, the CDR3 gives the full variable domain: GAGVSQTPSNKVTEKGKYVELRCDPISGHTALYWYRQSLGQGPEFLIYFQGTGAADDSGLPNDRFFAVRPEGSVSTLKIQRTERGDSAVYLCAGSTGVDTEALFGQGTRLTVV.

This clonotype was seen ten or more times. The chain links TRBV3-1 to TRBJ2-1; D uncertain. The germline CDR1 and CDR2 sequences are LGHDT and YNNKEL (reference sequence). The CDR3 contains 13 residues. Trimming cost V 0 bases and J 2 bases, with 2 bases left between them. The CDR3: CASSQDPYNEQFF. The CDR3 DNA reads TGTGCCAGCAGCCAAGATCCCTACAATGAGCAGTTCTTC.

This clonotype is medium-sized by share. V and J are TRBV5-1 and TRBJ2-1; D remains unclear. Germline V gene lookup returns CDR1 SGHRS and CDR2 YFSETQ. The CDR3 has 13 residues. The germline V and J ends were trimmed by 2 bases and 6 bases, with 9 bases remaining between them. The CDR3 nucleotides read TGCGCCAGCAGCTTTGGGCTCACCAATGAGCAGTTCTTC. Amino acids: CASSFGLTNEQFF.

The CDR3 sequence is CASSQGTLLNSPLHF. The CDR3 DNA reads TGTGCCAGCAGCCAAGGGACCCTTCTAAATTCACCCCTCCACTTT. V usage is TRBV3-1 and J usage is TRBJ1-6, with no clear D. Germline V gene sequence: CDR1 LGHDT, CDR2 YNNKEL (reference sequence). V was trimmed by 1 base and J by 7 bases, leaving 11 bases between them. The CDR3 is 15 residues long. The full variable domain, with the rest looked up from reference TRBV3-1 and TRBJ1-6, is DTAVSQTPKYLVTQMGNDKSIKCEQNLGHDTMYWYKQDSKKFLKIMFSYNNKELIINETVPNRFSPKSPDKAHLNLHINSLELGDSAVYFCASSQGTLLNSPLHFGNGTRLTVT.

This clonotype turned up a few times. The CDR3 region is CATSDPGTRGYNEQFF. The DNA for the CDR3 is TGTGCCACCAGTGACCCCGGGACTAGGGGCTACAATGAGCAGTTCTTC. J is TRBJ2-1 and V is TRBV24-1; 8 nucleotides match TRBD2. Per the germline V gene, CDR1 is KGHDR and CDR2 is SFDVKD. The CDR3 spans 16 residues. The trim removed 4 bases at V and 3 bases at J, leaving 7 bases unmatched.

Concerning this clonotype itself: A much larger clone is a single base away; this may be a read error. The chain couples TRBV15 to TRBJ2-6; D tentatively reads TRBD1 or TRBD2 (5 bases each). CDR3 length equals 16 residues. Germline V gene sequence: CDR1 LNHNV, CDR2 YYDKDF (reference sequence). The ends were cut back, 6 bases at V and 0 bases at J, with 12 bases in the middle. The DNA for the CDR3 is TGTGCCACCAGGGGGGACGGAAGCTCTGGGGCCAACGTCCTGACTTTC. The encoded protein is CATRGDGSSGANVLTF.